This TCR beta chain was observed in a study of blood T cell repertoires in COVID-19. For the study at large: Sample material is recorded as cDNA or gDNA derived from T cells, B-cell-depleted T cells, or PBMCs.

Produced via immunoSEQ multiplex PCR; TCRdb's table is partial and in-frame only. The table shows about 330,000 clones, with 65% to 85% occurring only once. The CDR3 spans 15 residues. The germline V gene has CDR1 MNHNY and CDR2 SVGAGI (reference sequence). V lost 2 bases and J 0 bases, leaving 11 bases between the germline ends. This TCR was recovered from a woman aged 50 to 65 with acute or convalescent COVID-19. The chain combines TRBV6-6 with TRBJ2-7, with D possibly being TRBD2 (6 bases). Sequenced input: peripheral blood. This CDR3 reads CASSYASELSYEQYF. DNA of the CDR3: TGTGCCAGCAGTTACGCTAGCGAACTCTCCTACGAGCAGTACTTC.